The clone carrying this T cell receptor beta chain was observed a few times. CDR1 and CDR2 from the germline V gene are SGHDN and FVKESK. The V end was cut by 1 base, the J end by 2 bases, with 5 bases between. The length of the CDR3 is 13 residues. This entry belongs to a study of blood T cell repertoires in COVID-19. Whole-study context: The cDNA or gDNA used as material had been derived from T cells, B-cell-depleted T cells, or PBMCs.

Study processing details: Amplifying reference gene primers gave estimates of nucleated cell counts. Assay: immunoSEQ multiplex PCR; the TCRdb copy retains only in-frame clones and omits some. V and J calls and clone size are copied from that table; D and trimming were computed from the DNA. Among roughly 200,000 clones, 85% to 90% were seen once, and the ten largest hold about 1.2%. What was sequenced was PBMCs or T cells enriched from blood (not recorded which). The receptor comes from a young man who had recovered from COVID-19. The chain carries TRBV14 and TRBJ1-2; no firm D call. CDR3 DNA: TGTGCCAGCAGCCAAGGCCGGAACTATGGCTACACCTTC. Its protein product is CASSQGRNYGYTF.